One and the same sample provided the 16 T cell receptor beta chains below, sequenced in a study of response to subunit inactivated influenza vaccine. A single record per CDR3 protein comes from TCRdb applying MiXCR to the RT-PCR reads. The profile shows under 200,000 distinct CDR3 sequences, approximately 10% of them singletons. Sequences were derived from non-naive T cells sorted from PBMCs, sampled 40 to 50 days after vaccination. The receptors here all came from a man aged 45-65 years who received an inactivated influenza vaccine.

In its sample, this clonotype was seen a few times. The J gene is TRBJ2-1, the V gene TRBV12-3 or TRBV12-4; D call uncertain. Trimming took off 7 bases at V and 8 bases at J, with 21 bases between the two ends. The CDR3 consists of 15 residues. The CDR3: CASILTTQGLHEQFF. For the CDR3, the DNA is TGTGCCAGCATACTAACTACCCAAGGATTGCATGAGCAGTTCTTC.

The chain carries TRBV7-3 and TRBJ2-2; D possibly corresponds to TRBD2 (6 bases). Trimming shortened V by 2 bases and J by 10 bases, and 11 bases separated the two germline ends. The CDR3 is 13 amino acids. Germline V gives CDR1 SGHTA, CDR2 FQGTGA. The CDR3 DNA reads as TGTGCCAGCAGCTTACTCCGGGACTCGGAGCTGTTTTTT. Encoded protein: CASSLLRDSELFF.

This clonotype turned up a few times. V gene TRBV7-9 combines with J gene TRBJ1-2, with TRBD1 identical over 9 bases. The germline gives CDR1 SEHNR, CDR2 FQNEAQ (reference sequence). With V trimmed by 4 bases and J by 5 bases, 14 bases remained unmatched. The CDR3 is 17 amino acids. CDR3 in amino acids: CASSSLKSGTGSYGYTF. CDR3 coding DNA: TGTGCCAGCAGCTCATTAAAGAGTGGGACAGGGTCTTATGGCTACACCTTC. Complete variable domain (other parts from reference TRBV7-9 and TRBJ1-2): DTGVSQNPRHKITKRGQNVTFRCDPISEHNRLYWYRQTLGQGPEFLTYFQNEAQLEKSRLLSDRFSAERPKGSFSTLEIQRTEQGDSAMYLCASSSLKSGTGSYGYTFGSGTRLTVV.

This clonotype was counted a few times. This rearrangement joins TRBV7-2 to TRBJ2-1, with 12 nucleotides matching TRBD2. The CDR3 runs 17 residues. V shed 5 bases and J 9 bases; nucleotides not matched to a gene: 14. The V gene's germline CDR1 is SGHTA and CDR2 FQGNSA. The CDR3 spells CASSPIGASSGGGEQFF. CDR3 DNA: TGTGCCAGCAGCCCCATCGGGGCGTCTAGCGGGGGGGGTGAGCAGTTCTTC.

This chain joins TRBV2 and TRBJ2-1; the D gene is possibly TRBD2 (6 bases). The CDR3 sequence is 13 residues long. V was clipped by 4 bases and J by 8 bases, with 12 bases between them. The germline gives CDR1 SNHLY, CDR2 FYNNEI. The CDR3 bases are TGTGCCAGCAGTGGAACTAGCTTCGATGAGCAGTTCTTC. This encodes CASSGTSFDEQFF.

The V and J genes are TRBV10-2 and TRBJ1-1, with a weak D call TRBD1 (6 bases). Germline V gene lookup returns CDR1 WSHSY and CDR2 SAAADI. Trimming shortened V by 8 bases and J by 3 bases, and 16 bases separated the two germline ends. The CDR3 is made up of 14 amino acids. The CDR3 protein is CASRAFRGYTEAFF. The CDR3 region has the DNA TGCGCCAGCCGGGCATTCAGGGGTTACACTGAAGCTTTCTTT.

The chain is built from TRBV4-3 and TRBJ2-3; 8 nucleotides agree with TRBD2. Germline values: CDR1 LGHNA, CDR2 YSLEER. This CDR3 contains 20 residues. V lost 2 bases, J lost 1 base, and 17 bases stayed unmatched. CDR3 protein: CASSQWAGRGGPVGTDTQYF. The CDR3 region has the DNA TGCGCCAGCAGCCAATGGGCGGGACGGGGGGGCCCAGTCGGCACAGATACGCAGTATTTT.

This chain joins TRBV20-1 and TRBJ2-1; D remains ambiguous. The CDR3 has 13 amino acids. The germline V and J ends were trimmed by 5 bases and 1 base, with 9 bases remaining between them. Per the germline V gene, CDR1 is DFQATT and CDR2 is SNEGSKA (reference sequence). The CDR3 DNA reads TGCAGTGCTCGAACGGATTCCTACAATGAGCAGTTCTTC. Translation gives CSARTDSYNEQFF.

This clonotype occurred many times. The DNA of the CDR3 is TGCGCCAGCAGCTTGGGCCTAGCGGGGGCCGGGGATGAGCAGTTCTTC. This sequence encodes CASSLGLAGAGDEQFF. The chain has TRBV5-1 and TRBJ2-1; 10 bases map to TRBD2. The CDR3 loop spans 16 amino acids. Per germline, CDR1 SGHRS and CDR2 YFSETQ. V gave up 0 bases and J gave up 8 bases; unmatched junction bases: 8. Full variable domain (missing parts from reference TRBV5-1 and TRBJ2-1): KAGVTQTPRYLIKTRGQQVTLSCSPISGHRSVSWYQQTPGQGLQFLFEYFSETQRNKGNFPGRFSGRQFSNSRSEMNVSTLELGDSALYLCASSLGLAGAGDEQFFGPGTRLTVL.

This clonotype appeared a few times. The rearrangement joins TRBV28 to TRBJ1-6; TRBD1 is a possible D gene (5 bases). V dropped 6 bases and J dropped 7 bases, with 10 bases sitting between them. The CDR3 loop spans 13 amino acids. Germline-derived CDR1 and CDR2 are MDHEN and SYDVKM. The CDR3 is CASRGDYNSPLHF. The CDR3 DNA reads TGTGCCAGCAGAGGGGACTACAATTCACCCCTCCACTTT.

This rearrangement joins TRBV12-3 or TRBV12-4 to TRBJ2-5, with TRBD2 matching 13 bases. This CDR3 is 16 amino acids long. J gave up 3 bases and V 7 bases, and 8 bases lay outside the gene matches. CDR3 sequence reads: CASTDGLAGDKETQYF. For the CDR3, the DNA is TGTGCCAGCACCGATGGACTAGCGGGGGATAAAGAGACCCAGTACTTC.

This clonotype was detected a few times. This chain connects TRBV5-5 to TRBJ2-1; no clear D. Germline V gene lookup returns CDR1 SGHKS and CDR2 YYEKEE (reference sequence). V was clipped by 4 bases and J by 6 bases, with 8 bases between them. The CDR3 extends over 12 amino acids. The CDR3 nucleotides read TGTGCCAGCAGCACGAACCCCAATGAGCAGTTCTTC. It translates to CASSTNPNEQFF.

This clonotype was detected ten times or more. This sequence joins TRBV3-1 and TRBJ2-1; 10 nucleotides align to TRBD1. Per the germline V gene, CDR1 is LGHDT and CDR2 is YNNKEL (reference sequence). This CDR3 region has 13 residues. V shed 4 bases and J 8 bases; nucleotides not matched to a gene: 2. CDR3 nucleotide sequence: TGTGCCAGCAGCCCGACAGGGGGCCATGAGCAGTTCTTC. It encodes CASSPTGGHEQFF.

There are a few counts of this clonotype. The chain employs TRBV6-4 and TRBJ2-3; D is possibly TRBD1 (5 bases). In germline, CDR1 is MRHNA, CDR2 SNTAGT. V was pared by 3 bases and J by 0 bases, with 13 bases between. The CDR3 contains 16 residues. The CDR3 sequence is CASSEQAETSTDTQYF. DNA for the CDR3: TGTGCCAGCAGTGAACAGGCAGAGACTAGCACAGATACGCAGTATTTT.

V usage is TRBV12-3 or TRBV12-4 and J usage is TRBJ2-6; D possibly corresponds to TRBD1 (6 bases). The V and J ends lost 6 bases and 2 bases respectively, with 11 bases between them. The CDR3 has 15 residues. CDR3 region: CASSKQGTGANVLTF. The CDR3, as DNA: TGTGCCAGCAGCAAACAGGGTACTGGGGCCAACGTCCTGACTTTC.

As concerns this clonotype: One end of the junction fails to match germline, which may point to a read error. DNA of the CDR3: TGCGCCAGCAGTCATTCTCGCACACCCTCCTACGAGCAGCACTTC. Translation gives CASSHSRTPSYEQHF. This rearrangement joins TRBV23-1 to TRBJ2-7; no clear D. TRBV23-1 is recorded as an ORF, its role being uncertain. The CDR3 spans 15 residues.